These 14 T cell receptor beta chains were sequenced from one sample in a study of blood T cell repertoires in COVID-19. The table came from immunoSEQ multiplex PCR; TCRdb's copy has only in-frame clones and leaves some out. The data contain about 12,000 clones, approximately 80% of them singletons. The sample was peripheral blood. The receptors were sampled from a man older than 75 with acute or convalescent COVID-19.

The J gene is TRBJ2-1, the V gene TRBV2, with 10 bases fitting TRBD1. V was pared by 8 bases and J by 9 bases, with 10 bases of the junction left unmatched. This CDR3 has 14 amino acids. Germline V lookup: CDR1 SNHLY, CDR2 FYNNEI. DNA of the CDR3: TGTGCCAGCGTTTGGACAGGGGGGGATGGTGAGCAGTTCTTC. Translated, it gives CASVWTGGDGEQFF.

The chain is built from TRBV12-3 or TRBV12-4 and TRBJ1-2, with D possibly TRBD1 on 6 matching bases. CDR3 length equals 13 residues. The V gene lost 5 bases and the J gene lost 7 bases, with 14 bases spanning the gap. CDR3 sequence: CASSLRTVIGYTF. The DNA for the CDR3 is TGTGCCAGCAGTCTCCGGACAGTAATTGGCTACACCTTC.

The J gene is TRBJ2-7, the V gene TRBV7-2, with TRBD1 matching 8 bases. This CDR3 contains 14 residues. V shed 6 bases, J shed 3 bases, and the junction held 7 bases outside the gene matches. Germline V gene data show CDR1 as SGHTA and CDR2 as FQGNSA. CDR3 bases: TGTGCCAGCAGAAATGACAGGGGAAACTACGAGCAGTACTTC. This translates into CASRNDRGNYEQYF.

The V and J genes are TRBV6-5 and TRBJ2-1; 9 bases line up with TRBD1. Unmatched junction bases numbered 6, after V lost 7 bases and J lost 2 bases. Germline V CDR1 and CDR2: MNHEY, SVGAGI. The CDR3 loop spans 15 amino acids. Written as DNA, the CDR3 is TGTGCCAGCAACCCTAGGACAGGGGCCTACAATGAGCAGTTCTTC. It encodes CASNPRTGAYNEQFF.

The chain uses TRBV9 and TRBJ1-4; D possibly corresponds to TRBD1 (5 bases). The CDR3 is 14 amino acids. The germline V and J ends were trimmed by 6 bases and 3 bases, with 12 bases remaining between them. Per germline, CDR1 SGDLS and CDR2 YYNGEE. The CDR3 region is CASTPGRANEKLFF. The CDR3 DNA sequence: TGTGCCAGCACCCCAGGGAGGGCTAATGAAAAACTGTTTTTT.

This chain connects TRBV18 to TRBJ2-3; the match to TRBD2 covers 8 bases. The V and J ends lost 6 bases and 0 bases, in that order; junction bases with no gene match: 2. Germline assignment: CDR1 KGHSH and CDR2 LQKENI. This CDR3 contains 14 residues. Here the CDR3 reads CASSPGGSTDTQYF. Written as DNA, the CDR3 is TGTGCCAGCTCTCCGGGGGGGAGCACAGATACGCAGTATTTT.

This clone was seen more than once but under ten times. The chain joins TRBV6-2 or TRBV6-3 to TRBJ2-7, with D uncertain. Per the germline V gene, CDR1 is MNHEY and CDR2 is SVGEGT. The CDR3 runs 12 residues. Trimming took off 5 bases at V and 2 bases at J, with 7 bases between the two ends. This chain's CDR3 is CASSTTTYEQYF. DNA for the CDR3: TGTGCCAGCAGTACCACAACCTACGAGCAGTACTTC.

The chain employs TRBV28 and TRBJ1-5; a possible D gene is TRBD1 (6 bases). Germline loops: CDR1 MDHEN, CDR2 SYDVKM. Trimming removed 4 bases at V and 3 bases at J, with 13 bases between. This CDR3 comprises 15 residues. This CDR3 is CASSSGDTDNQPQHF. The CDR3 DNA reads as TGTGCCAGCAGTTCCGGGGACACGGACAATCAGCCCCAGCATTTT. The whole variable domain, remainder taken from reference TRBV28 and TRBJ1-5, is DVKVTQSSRYLVKRTGEKVFLECVQDMDHENMFWYRQDPGLGLRLIYFSYDVKMKEKGDIPEGYSVSREKKERFSLILESASTNQTSMYLCASSSGDTDNQPQHFGDGTRLSIL.

This chain joins TRBV5-4 and TRBJ1-6; D is undetermined. The CDR3 loop spans 16 amino acids. The V gene lost 0 bases and the J gene lost 0 bases, with 7 bases spanning the gap. CDR1 is SGHNT, CDR2 YYREEE, per germline (reference sequence). The CDR3 bases are TGTGCCAGCAGCTTGGACGGGAGCTCCTATAATTCACCCCTCCACTTT. Translated: CASSLDGSSYNSPLHF.

The rearrangement uses TRBV4-1 and TRBJ2-7; 10 bases map to TRBD2. The V gene's germline CDR1 is MGHRA and CDR2 YSYEKL. CDR3 length: 16 amino acids. The trim removed 4 bases at V and 1 base at J, leaving 7 bases unmatched. The chain's CDR3 is CASSPTGLADSYEQYF. CDR3 nucleotides: TGCGCCAGCAGCCCCACAGGACTAGCGGATTCCTACGAGCAGTACTTC.

The CDR3 reads CASSYSGGDADTQYF. In nucleotides, the CDR3 is TGTGCCAGCAGTTACAGCGGGGGGGATGCTGATACGCAGTATTTT. The rearrangement links TRBV6-5 to TRBJ2-3, with TRBD2 matching over 10 bases. V lost 2 bases to trimming and J lost 6 bases; unmatched junction nucleotides: 5. CDR1 is MNHEY and CDR2 is SVGAGI in the germline V gene. The CDR3 covers 15 residues.

This clone was recorded many times. The rearrangement links TRBV28 to TRBJ2-1; 7 positions match TRBD2. The ends lost 3 bases at V and 5 bases at J; junction bases unmatched: 4. CDR3 length: 14 amino acids. Germline V gene data show CDR1 as MDHEN and CDR2 as SYDVKM. CDR3 DNA: TGTGCCAGCAGTTTGAGCGGGACCCACAATGAGCAGTTCTTC. Its translation: CASSLSGTHNEQFF.

CDR3 coding DNA: TGTGCCAGCAGCCCAACTAGCAGCCCCGGGGAGCTGTTTTTT. Translation gives CASSPTSSPGELFF. This chain connects TRBV2 to TRBJ2-2; a weak D match, TRBD2 (6 bases). Germline V gene lookup returns CDR1 SNHLY and CDR2 FYNNEI. Trimming removed 6 bases from V and 6 bases from J, with 14 bases in between. The length of the CDR3 is 14 residues.

The chain combines TRBV6-5 with TRBJ1-5; D might be TRBD1 (5 bases). The germline CDR1 and CDR2 sequences are MNHEY and SVGAGI. The CDR3 spans 14 residues. V was trimmed by 5 bases and J by 0 bases, leaving 8 bases between them. The CDR3 protein is CASSQGGSNQPQHF. The CDR3 nucleotides are TGTGCCAGCAGTCAGGGAGGTAGCAATCAGCCCCAGCATTTT.